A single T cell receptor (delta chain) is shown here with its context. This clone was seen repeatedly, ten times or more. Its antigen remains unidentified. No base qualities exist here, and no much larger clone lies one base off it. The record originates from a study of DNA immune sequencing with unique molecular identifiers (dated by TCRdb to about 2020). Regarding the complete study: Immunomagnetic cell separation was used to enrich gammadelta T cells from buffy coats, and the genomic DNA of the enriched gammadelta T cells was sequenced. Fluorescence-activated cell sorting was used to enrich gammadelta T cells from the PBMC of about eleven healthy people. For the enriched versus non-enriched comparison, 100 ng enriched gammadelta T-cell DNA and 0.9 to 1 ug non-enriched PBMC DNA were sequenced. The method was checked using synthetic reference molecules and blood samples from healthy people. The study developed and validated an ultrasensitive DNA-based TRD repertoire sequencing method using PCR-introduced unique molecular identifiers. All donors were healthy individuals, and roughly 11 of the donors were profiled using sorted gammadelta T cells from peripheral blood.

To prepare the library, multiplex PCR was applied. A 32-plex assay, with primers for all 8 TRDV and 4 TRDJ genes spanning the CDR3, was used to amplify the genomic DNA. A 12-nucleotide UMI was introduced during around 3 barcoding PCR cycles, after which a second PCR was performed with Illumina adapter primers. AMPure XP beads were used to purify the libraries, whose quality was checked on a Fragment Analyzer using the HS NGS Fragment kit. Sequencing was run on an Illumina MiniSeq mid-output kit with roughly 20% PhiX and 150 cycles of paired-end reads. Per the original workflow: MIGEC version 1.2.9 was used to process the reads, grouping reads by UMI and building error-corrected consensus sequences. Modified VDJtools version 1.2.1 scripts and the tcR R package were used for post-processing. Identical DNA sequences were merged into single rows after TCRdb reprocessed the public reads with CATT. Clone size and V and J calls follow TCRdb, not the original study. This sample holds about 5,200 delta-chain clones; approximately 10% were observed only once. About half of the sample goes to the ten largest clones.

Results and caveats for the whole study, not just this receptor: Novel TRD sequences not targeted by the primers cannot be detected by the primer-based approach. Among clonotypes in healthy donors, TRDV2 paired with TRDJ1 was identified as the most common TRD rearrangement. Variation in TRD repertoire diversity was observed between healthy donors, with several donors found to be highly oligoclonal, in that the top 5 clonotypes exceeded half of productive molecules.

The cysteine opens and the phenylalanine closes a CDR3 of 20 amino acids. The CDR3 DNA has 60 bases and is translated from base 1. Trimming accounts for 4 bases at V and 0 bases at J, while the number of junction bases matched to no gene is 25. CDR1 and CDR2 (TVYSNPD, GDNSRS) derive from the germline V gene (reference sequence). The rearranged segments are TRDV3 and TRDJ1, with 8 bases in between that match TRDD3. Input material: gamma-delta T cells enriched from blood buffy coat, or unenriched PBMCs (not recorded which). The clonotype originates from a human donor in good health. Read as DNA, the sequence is TGTGCCTCCCGTTCTTCCGGGGCCGAACTGGGGGCTCCCTACACCGATAAACTCATCTTT. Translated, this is CASRSSGAELGAPYTDKLIF. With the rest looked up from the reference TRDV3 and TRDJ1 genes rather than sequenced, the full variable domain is CDKVTQSSPDQTVASGSEVVLLCTYDTVYSNPDLFWYRIRPDYSFQFVFYGDNSRSEGADFTQGRFSVKHILTQKAFHLVISPVRTEDSATYYCASRSSGAELGAPYTDKLIFGKGTRVTVEP.